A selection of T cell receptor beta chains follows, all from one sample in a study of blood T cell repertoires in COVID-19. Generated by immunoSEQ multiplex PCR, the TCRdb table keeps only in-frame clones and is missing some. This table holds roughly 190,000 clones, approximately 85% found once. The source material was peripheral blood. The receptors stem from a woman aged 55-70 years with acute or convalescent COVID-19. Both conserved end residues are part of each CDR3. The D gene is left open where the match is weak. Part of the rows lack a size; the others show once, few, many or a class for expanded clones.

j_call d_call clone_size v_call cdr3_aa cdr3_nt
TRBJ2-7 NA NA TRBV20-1 CSASRQALSYEQYF TGCAGTGCTAGTCGTCAGGCTCTTAGCTACGAGCAGTACTTC
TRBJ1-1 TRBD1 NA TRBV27 CASRRQGMNTEAFF TGTGCCAGCAGAAGACAGGGGATGAACACTGAAGCTTTCTTT
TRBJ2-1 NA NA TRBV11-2 CASSLVGGGAYNEQFF TGTGCCAGCAGCTTAGTGGGCGGGGGCGCCTACAATGAGCAGTTCTTC
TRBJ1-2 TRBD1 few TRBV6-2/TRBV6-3 CASSSGTANYGYTF TGTGCCAGCAGCTCGGGGACAGCTAACTATGGCTACACCTTC
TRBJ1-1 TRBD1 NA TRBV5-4 CASSPGGRGLGTEAFF TGTGCCAGCAGCCCTGGAGGCAGGGGGCTTGGCACTGAAGCTTTCTTT
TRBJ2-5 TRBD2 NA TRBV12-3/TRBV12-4 CASSSGNLETQYF TGTGCCAGCAGCAGCGGGAACTTAGAGACCCAGTACTTC
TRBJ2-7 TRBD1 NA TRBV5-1 CASTPGGGQGTYEQYF TGCGCCTCTACCCCGGGTGGGGGACAGGGTACCTACGAGCAGTACTTC
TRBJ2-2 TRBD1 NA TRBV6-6 CASANTGATGELFF TGTGCCAGCGCAAACACAGGGGCCACCGGGGAGCTGTTTTTT
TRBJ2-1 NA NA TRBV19 CASSATGSEQFF TGTGCCAGTAGTGCAACAGGGTCCGAGCAGTTCTTC
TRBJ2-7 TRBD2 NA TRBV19 CASSTGTSGRSYEQYF TGTGCCAGTAGTACCGGGACTAGCGGGAGAAGCTACGAGCAGTACTTC
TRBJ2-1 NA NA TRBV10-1 CASSESPLEYEQFF TGCGCCAGCAGTGAGTCTCCACTAGAATATGAGCAGTTCTTC
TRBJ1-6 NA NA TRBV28 CASRVIRDSPLHF TGTGCCAGCAGAGTGATCAGGGATTCACCCCTCCACTTT
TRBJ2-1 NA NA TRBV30 CAWSVGSYNEQFF TGTGCCTGGAGCGTCGGGTCCTACAATGAGCAGTTCTTC
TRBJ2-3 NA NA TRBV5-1 CASSLAIGVRASTDTQYF TGCGCCAGCAGCTTGGCCATCGGTGTCAGGGCTAGCACAGATACGCAGTATTTT
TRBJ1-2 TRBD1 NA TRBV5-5 CASSLPGQNNYGYTF TGTGCCAGCAGCTTGCCGGGACAGAATAACTATGGCTACACCTTC
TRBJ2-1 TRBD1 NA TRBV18 CASSPSPTGGYEQFF TGTGCCAGCTCACCTAGCCCGACAGGGGGCTATGAGCAGTTCTTC
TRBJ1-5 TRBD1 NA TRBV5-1 CASSPTGGSNQPQHF TGCGCCAGCAGCCCGACAGGGGGTAGCAATCAGCCCCAGCATTTT
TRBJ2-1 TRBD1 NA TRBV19 CASSSRQGYNEQFF TGTGCCAGTAGTAGTCGACAGGGTTACAATGAGCAGTTCTTC
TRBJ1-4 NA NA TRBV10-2 CASMMVGAEEKLFF TGCGCCAGCATGATGGTGGGGGCCGAGGAAAAACTGTTTTTT
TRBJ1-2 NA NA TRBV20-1 CSASVASGPLDGYTF TGCAGTGCTAGTGTCGCCAGTGGTCCCTTGGATGGCTACACCTTC
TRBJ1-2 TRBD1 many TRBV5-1 CASSWRGTGEEDGYTF TGCGCCAGCAGCTGGAGGGGGACAGGGGAAGAGGATGGCTACACCTTC
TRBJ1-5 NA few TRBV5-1 CASRPDSPNQPQHF TGCGCCAGCAGGCCCGACAGTCCCAATCAGCCCCAGCATTTT
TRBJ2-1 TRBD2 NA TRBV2 CATNWGGYNEQFF TGTGCCACCAACTGGGGAGGGTACAATGAGCAGTTCTTC
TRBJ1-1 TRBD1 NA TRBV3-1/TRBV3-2 CASSPGQGRWSEAFF TGTGCCAGCAGCCCAGGACAGGGCCGTTGGTCTGAAGCTTTCTTT
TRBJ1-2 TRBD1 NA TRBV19 CASSQGTGSLLLGNTF TGTGCCAGTAGTCAAGGGACAGGATCTCTTCTACTGGGGAACACCTTC
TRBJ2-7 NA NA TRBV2 CASNLQGYEQYF TGTGCCAGCAATCTTCAGGGCTACGAGCAGTACTTC
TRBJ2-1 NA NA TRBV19 CASSMVVGNEQFF TGTGCCAGTAGTATGGTGGTCGGCAATGAGCAGTTCTTC
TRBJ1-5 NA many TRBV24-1 CATSTGFAQPQHF TGTGCCACCAGTACAGGGTTTGCGCAGCCCCAGCATTTT
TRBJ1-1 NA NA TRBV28 CASSLNGGRSAEAFF TGTGCCAGCAGTTTAAATGGCGGTCGAAGCGCTGAAGCTTTCTTT
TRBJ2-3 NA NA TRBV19 CASRSTGRDTQYF TGTGCCAGTAGATCAACAGGGAGAGATACGCAGTATTTT
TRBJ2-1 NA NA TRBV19 CASSPSRSSYNEQFF TGTGCCAGTAGTCCTTCGCGGAGCTCCTACAATGAGCAGTTCTTC
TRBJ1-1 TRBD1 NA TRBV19 CASSKGGVNTEAFF TGTGCCAGTAGTAAAGGGGGCGTGAACACTGAAGCTTTCTTT
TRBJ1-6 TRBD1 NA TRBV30 CAWRKRSGTGLSPLHF TGTGCCTGGAGAAAAAGATCCGGGACAGGGTTATCACCCCTCCACTTT